This T cell receptor (beta chain) emerged from a study of CD8 T cells in ankylosing spondylitis (TCRdb year 2017). Background for the entire study: The study set out to find disease-linked TCR variants by profiling T cell receptor beta repertoires in ankylosing spondylitis patients and healthy donors. In total, the full study cohort was made up of some 100 healthy donors and 25 to 30 ankylosing spondylitis patients. Samples of peripheral blood were taken, and for ankylosing spondylitis patients, synovial fluid was collected as well.

Paper-wide results and their limitations: In peripheral blood, the disease-linked clones were found at relatively low frequencies and had a CD8+ phenotype. The disease-linked clones were reported as significantly enriched in matched synovial fluid samples from ankylosing spondylitis patients. Some of the motif variants had been reported before in the synovial fluid and blood of reactive arthritis patients, a finding that suggests common disease-initiation mechanisms. Blood from ankylosing spondylitis patients appeared to be characterized by a TCR beta motif composed of about eight highly homologous amino acid variants.

Regarding this clonotype: Its recognized antigen is unknown. No much larger clone exists at a distance of one base, and base qualities are not known.

From its cysteine to its phenylalanine, the CDR3 spans 13 amino acids. This entry keeps only the CDR3 DNA: 39 bases, framed from base 1. As encoded in the germline V gene, CDR1 is MRHNA while CDR2 is SNTAGT. V and J lose 4 bases and 6 bases, and a span of 10 bases separates them. The listed sequencing device is Illumina HiSeq 2500. Quantitative 5'-RACE with molecular barcodes was the method used to prepare the TCR beta libraries. Per the source publication's procedure: To identify disease-linked TCR variants, a new computational method was used, one built on a probabilistic model of VDJ rearrangement. Clones were called with MiXCR by TCRdb after fastp trimmed the public reads at Q25, and only in-frame beta chains were retained. Rows are unified per CDR3 protein, each entry keeping the most common DNA and genes. The V and J calls, along with clone size, are taken from TCRdb and not from the paper's own processing. The sample table shows some 250,000 distinct CDR3 sequences, and roughly a quarter are seen once. The ten largest account for approximately 0.61% of the sample.

The specimen sequenced was blood, either unsorted or a sorted T cell fraction (not recorded which). The clonotype comes from a male donor with ankylosing spondylitis or in good health (not recorded which). The chain was built from TRBV6-4 and TRBJ2-1; TRBD1 is possibly the D segment (5 matching bases). The nucleotides read TGTGCCAGCAGTGTCGTCAGGGTCAATGAGCAGTTCTTC. This is translated as CASSVVRVNEQFF.